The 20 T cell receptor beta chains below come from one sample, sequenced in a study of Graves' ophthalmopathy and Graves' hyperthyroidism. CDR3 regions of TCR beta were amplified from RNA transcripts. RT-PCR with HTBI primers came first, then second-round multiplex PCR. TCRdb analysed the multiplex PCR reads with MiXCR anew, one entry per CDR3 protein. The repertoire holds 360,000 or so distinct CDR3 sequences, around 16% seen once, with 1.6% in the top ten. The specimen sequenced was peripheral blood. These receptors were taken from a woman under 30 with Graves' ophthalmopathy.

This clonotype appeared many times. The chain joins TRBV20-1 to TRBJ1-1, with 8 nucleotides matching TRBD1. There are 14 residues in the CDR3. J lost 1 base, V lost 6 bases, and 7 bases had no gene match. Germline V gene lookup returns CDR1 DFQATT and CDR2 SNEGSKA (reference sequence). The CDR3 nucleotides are TGCAGTGCCCAACAGGGGGGGGGGAACACTGAAGCTTTCTTT. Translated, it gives CSAQQGGGNTEAFF.

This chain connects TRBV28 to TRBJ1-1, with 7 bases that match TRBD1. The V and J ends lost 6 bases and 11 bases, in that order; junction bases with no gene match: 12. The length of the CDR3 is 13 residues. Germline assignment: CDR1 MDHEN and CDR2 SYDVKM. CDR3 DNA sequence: TGTGCCAGCAGGCCAAGGGACAGAATTCAGGCTTTCTTT. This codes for CASRPRDRIQAFF.

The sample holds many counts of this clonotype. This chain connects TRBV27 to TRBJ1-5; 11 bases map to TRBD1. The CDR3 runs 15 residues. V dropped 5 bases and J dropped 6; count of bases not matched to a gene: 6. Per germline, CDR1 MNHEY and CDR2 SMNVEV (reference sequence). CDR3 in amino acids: CASSPKGQGVQPQHF. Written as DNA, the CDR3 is TGTGCCAGCAGTCCCAAGGGACAGGGGGTTCAGCCCCAGCATTTT.

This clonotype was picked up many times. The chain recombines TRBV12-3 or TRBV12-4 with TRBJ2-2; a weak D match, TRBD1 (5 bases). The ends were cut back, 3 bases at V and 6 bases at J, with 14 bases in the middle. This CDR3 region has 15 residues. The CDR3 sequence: CASSFSGAWAGELFF. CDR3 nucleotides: TGTGCCAGCAGTTTTAGTGGGGCGTGGGCCGGGGAGCTGTTTTTT.

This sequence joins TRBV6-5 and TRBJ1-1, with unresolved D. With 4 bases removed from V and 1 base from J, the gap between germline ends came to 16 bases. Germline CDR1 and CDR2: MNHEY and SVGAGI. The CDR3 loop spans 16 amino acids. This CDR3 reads CASSFDIWGSNTEAFF. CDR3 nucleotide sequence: TGTGCCAGCAGTTTCGATATTTGGGGTTCGAACACTGAAGCTTTCTTT.

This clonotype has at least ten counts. The CDR3 sequence is CATSRTDRGLGTGELFF. The CDR3 DNA follows: TGTGCCACCAGCAGAACCGACAGGGGGCTGGGCACCGGGGAGCTGTTTTTT. The rearrangement joins TRBV15 to TRBJ2-2; 10 bases are a match to TRBD1. CDR1 and CDR2 (germline): LNHNV, YYDKDF (reference sequence). This CDR3 is 17 amino acids long. Germline trimming cut 2 bases from V and 4 bases from J; bases unmatched to any gene: 7.

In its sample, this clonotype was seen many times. The CDR3 nucleotides are TGTGCCACCAGTGATTCCGGGCGGATTAGCAATCAGCCCCAGCATTTT. This gives the protein CATSDSGRISNQPQHF. The rearrangement joins TRBV24-1 to TRBJ1-5, with D unclear. The CDR3 contains 16 residues. Germline loops: CDR1 KGHDR, CDR2 SFDVKD. Trimming pared 2 bases from V and 0 bases from J, leaving 10 bases between.

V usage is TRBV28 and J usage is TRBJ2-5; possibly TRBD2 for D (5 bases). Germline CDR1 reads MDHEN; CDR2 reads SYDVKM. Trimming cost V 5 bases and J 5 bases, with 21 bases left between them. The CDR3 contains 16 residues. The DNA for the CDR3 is TGTGCCAGCAGTCCCCCCGTCGAGGGTCTCCGGGAGACCCAGTACTTC. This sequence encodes CASSPPVEGLRETQYF.

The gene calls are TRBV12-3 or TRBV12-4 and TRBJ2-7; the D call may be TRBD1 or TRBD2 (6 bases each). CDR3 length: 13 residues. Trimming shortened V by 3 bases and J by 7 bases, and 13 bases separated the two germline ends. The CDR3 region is CASSFPGALEQYF. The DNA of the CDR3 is TGTGCCAGCAGTTTCCCGGGGGCATTGGAGCAGTACTTC.

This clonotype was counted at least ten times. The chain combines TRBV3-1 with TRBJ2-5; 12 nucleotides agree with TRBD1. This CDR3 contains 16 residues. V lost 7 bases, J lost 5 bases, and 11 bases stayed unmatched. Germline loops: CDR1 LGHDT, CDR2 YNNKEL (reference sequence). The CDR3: CASTPGTGGVPETQYF. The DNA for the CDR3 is TGTGCCAGCACCCCAGGGACAGGGGGCGTTCCGGAGACCCAGTACTTC.

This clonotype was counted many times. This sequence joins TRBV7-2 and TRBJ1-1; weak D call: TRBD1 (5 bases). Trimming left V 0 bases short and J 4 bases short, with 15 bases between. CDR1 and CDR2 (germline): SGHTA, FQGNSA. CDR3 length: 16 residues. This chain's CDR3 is CASSLASRRGATEAFF. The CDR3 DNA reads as TGTGCCAGCAGCTTAGCCAGCCGGCGAGGGGCCACTGAAGCTTTCTTT.

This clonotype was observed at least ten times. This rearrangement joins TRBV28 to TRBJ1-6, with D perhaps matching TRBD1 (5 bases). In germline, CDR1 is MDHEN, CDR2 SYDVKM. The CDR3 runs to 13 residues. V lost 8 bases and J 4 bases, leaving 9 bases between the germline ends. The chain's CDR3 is CASWGGYNSPLHF. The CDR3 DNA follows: TGTGCCAGCTGGGGGGGTTATAATTCACCCCTCCACTTT.

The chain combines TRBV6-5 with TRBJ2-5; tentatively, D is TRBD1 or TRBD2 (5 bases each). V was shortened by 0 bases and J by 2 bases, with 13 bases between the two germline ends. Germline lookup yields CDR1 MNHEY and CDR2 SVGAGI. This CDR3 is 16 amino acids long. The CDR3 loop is CASSYSASGLQETQYF. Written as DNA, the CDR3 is TGTGCCAGCAGTTACTCGGCCTCGGGGCTTCAAGAGACCCAGTACTTC.

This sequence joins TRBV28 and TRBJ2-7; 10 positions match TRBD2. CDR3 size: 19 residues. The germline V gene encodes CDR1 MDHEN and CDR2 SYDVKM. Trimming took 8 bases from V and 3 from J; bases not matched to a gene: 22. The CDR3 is CASRTPRLAGAGGDYEQYF. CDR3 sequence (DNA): TGTGCCAGCCGAACCCCGAGGCTAGCGGGAGCAGGGGGGGACTACGAGCAGTACTTC.

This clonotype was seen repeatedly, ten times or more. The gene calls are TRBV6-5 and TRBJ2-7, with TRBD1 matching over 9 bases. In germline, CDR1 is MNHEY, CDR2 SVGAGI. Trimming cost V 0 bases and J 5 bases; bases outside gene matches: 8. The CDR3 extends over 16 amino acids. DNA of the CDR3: TGTGCCAGCAGTTACTCGATGGGGACAGGGATCCACGAGCAGTACTTC. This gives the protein CASSYSMGTGIHEQYF.

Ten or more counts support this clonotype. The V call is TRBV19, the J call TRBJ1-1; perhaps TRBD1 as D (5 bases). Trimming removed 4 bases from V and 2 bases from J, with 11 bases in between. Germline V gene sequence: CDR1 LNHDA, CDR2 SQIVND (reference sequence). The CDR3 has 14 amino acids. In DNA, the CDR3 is TGTGCCAGTAGTACCGGGACGGATAACACTGAAGCTTTCTTT. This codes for CASSTGTDNTEAFF. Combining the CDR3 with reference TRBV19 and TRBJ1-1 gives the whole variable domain DGGITQSPKYLFRKEGQNVTLSCEQNLNHDAMYWYRQDPGQGLRLIYYSQIVNDFQKGDIAEGYSVSREKKESFPLTVTSAQKNPTAFYLCASSTGTDNTEAFFGQGTRLTVV.

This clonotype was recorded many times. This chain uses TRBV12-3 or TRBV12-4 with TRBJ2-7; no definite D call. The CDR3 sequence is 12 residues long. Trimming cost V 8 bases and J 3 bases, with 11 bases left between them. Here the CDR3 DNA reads TGTGCCAGCCGGGTAAGCGACTACGAGCAGTACTTC. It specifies CASRVSDYEQYF.

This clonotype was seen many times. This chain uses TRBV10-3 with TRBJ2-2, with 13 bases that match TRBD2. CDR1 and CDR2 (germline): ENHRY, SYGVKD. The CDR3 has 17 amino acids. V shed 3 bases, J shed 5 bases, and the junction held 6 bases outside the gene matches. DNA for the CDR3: TGTGCCATCAGTGATTACGGGACTAGCGGGAAAACCGGGGAGCTGTTTTTT. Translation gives CAISDYGTSGKTGELFF.

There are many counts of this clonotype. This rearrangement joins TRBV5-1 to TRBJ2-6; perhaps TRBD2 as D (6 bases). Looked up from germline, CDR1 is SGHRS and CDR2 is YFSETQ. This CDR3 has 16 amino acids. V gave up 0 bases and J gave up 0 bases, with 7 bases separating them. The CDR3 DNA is TGCGCCAGCAGCTTGGCGCGGGGCTCTGGGGCCAACGTCCTGACTTTC. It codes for CASSLARGSGANVLTF.

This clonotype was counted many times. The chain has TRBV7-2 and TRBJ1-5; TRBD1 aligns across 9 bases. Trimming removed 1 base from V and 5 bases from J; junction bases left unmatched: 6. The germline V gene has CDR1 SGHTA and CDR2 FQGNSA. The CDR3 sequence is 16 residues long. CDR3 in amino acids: CASSLGDREGDQPQHF. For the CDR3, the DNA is TGTGCCAGCAGCTTAGGGGACAGGGAAGGAGATCAGCCCCAGCATTTT.